This TCR beta chain was profiled in a study of cytomegalovirus exposure and HLA in healthy donors. Comments on this clone: What it binds is unknown.

PCR employed 60 Vbeta and 13 Jbeta primers. Repertoires were generated with immunoSEQ multiplex PCR, while TCRdb's copy carries only in-frame clones and drops some. In the table there are about 98,000 clones, roughly 70% of which are singletons. Whole-study results and caveats: V- and J-gene trimming in TCR beta was tied to a missense DCLRE1C variant by an analysis performed later. Investigators reported 164 TCR beta chains as tied to cytomegalovirus.

Sequencing input: PBMCs. This sequence was found in a man over 45 in good health and CMV-seronegative.

CDR3 region: CASSLDRGLPSYEQYF. The CDR3 DNA is TGCGCCAGCAGCTTGGATAGGGGATTACCATCCTACGAGCAGTACTTC. The chain links TRBV5-1 to TRBJ2-7; a weak D match, TRBD1 (5 bases). Trimming shortened V by 0 bases and J by 1 base, and 14 bases separated the two germline ends. Per the germline V gene, CDR1 is SGHRS and CDR2 is YFSETQ. The CDR3 totals 16 residues.